The sequence of this T cell receptor beta chain was determined in a study of PD-L1 blockade in urothelial cancer. On the study more broadly: Prior regimens of chemotherapy numbered 0 to 3 per patient.

Here immunoSEQ multiplex PCR was the method, and the copy in TCRdb shows in-frame clones only, minus some. The table has under 100,000 clones, about 90% seen once. Germline V gene data show CDR1 as MGHDK and CDR2 as SYGVNS. The CDR3 is 17 amino acids. V trimming: 0 bases; J trimming: 5 bases; junction bases outside the gene matches: 13. Time point indicated: pretreatment peripheral blood. Material: PBMCs, obtained around atezolizumab (anti-PD-L1) treatment. This sequence was found in a man in his 60s with urothelial cancer. The rearrangement links TRBV25-1 to TRBJ2-7; 7 positions match TRBD2. Written as DNA, the CDR3 is TGTGCCAGCAGTGAATATAGGGTGGGCGGGAGCCTAGACGAGCAGTACTTC. Translated: CASSEYRVGGSLDEQYF.